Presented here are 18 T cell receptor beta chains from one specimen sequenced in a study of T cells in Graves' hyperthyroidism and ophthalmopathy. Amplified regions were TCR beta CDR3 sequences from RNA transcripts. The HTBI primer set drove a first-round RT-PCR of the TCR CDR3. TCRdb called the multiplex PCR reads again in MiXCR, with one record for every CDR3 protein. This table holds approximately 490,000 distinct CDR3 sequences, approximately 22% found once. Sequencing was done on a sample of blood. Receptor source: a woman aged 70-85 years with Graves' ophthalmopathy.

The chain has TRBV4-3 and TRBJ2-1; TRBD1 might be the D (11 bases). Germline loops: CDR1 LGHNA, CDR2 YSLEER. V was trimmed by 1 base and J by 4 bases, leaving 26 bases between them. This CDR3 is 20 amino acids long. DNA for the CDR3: TGCGCCAGCAGCCAAGTATGGACAGGGGGCGGACTAGCGGAGTACAATGAGCAGTTCTTC. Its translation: CASSQVWTGGGLAEYNEQFF.

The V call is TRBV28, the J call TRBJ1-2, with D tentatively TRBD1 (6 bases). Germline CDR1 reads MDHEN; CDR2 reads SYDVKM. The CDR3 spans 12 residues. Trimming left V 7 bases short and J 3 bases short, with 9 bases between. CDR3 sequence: CASTGQYYGYTF. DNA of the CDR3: TGTGCCAGCACGGGACAATACTATGGCTACACCTTC.

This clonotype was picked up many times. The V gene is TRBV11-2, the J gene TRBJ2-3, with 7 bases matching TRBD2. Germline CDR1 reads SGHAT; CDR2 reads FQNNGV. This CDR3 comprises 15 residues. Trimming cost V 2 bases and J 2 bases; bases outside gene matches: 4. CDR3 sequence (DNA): TGTGCCAGCAGCTTATTGGCGGGAGTCACAGATACGCAGTATTTT. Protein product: CASSLLAGVTDTQYF.

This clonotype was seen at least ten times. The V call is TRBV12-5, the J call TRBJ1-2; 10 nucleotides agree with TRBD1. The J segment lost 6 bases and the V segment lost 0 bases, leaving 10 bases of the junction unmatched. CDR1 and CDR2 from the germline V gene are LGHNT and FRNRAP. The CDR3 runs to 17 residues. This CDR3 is CASGLVPHRQGADGYTF. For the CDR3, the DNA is TGTGCTAGTGGTTTGGTGCCACATAGACAGGGGGCGGATGGCTACACCTTC.

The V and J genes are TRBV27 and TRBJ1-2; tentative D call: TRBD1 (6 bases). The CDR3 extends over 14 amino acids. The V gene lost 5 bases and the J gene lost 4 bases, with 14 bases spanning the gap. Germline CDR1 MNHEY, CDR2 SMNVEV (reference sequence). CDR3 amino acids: CASSPDGRGYGYTF. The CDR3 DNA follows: TGTGCCAGCAGTCCCGATGGCAGGGGCTATGGCTACACCTTC.

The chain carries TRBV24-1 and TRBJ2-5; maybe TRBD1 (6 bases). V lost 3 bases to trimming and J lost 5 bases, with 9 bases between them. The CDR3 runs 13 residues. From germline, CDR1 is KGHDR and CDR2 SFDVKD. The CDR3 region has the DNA TGTGCCACCAGTGATAGGGGGTCGGAGACCCAGTACTTC. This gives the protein CATSDRGSETQYF.

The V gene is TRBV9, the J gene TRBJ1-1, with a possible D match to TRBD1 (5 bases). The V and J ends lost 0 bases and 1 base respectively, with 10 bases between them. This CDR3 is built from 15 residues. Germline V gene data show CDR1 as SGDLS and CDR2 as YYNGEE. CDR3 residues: CASSVDGQQNTEAFF. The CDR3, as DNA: TGTGCCAGCAGCGTAGACGGACAACAGAACACTGAAGCTTTCTTT.

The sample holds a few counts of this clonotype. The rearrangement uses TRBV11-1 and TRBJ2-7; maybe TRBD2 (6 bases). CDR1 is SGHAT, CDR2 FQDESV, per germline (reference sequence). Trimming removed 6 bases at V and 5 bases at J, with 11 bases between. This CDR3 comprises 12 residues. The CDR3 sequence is CASRRDWDEQYF. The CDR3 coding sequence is TGTGCCAGCAGACGGGACTGGGACGAGCAGTACTTC.

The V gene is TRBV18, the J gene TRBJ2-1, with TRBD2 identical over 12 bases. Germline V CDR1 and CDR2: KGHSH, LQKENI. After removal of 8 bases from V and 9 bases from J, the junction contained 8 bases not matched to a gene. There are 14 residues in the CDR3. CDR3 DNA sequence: TGTGCCAGCGCAGGACTAGCGGGGAAAGGTGAGCAGTTCTTC. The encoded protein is CASAGLAGKGEQFF.

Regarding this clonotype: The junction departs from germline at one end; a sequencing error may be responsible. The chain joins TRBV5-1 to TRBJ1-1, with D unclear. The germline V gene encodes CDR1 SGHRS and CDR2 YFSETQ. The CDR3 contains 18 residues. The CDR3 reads CASSLSWQALHLNTEAFF. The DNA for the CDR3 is TGTGCCAGCAGCTTGAGTTGGCAGGCTTTGCACTTGAACACTGAAGCTTTCTTT. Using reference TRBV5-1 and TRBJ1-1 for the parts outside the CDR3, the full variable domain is KAGVTQTPRYLIKTRGQQVTLSCSPISGHRSVSWYQQTPGQGLQFLFEYFSETQRNKGNFPGRFSGRQFSNSRSEMNVSTLELGDSALYLCASSLSWQALHLNTEAFFGQGTRLTVV.

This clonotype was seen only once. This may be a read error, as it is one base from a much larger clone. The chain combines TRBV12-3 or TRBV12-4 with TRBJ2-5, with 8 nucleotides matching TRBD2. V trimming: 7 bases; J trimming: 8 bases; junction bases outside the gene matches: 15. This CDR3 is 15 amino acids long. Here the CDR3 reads CASTFPTSGHGTQYF. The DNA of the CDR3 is TGTGCCAGCACGTTCCCTACTAGCGGTCATGGAACCCAGTACTTC.

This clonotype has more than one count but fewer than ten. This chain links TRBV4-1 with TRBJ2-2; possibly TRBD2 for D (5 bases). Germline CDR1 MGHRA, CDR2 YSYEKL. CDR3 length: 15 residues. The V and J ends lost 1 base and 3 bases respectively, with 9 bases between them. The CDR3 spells CASSQGPADTGELFF. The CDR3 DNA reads TGCGCCAGCAGCCAAGGCCCAGCGGACACCGGGGAGCTGTTTTTT.

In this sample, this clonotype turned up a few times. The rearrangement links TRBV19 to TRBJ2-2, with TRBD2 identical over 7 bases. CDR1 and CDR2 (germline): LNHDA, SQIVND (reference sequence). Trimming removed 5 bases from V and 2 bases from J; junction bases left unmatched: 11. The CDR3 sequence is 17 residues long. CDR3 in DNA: TGTGCCAGTAGTTTTAAAGGTGGCGGGAGCAACACCGGGGAGCTGTTTTTT. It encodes CASSFKGGGSNTGELFF.

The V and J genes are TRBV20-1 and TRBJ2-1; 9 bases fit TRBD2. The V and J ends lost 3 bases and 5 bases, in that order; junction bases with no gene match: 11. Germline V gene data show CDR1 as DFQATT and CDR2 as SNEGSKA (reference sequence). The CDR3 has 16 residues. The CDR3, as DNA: TGCAGTGCTAGCTCACCCGGGACTAGCAGTGACAATGAGCAGTTCTTC. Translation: CSASSPGTSSDNEQFF.

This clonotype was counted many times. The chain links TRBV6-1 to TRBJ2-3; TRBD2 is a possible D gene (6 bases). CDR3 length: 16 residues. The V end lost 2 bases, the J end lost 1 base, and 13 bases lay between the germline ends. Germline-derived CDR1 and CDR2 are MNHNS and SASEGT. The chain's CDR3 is CASSELGGERTDTQYF. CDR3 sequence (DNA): TGTGCCAGCAGTGAATTAGGCGGGGAGCGCACAGATACGCAGTATTTT.

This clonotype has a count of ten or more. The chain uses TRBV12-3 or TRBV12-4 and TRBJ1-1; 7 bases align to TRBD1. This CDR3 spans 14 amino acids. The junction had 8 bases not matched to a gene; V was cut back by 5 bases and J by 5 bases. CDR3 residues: CASSDRVGGTEAFF. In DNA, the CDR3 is TGTGCCAGCAGTGACAGGGTCGGGGGAACTGAAGCTTTCTTT.

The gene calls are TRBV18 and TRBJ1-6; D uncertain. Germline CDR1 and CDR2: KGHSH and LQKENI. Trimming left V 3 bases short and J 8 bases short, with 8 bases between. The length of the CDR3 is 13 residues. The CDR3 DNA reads TGTGCCAGCTCACCCTCCAACGATTCACCCCTCCACTTT. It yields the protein CASSPSNDSPLHF.

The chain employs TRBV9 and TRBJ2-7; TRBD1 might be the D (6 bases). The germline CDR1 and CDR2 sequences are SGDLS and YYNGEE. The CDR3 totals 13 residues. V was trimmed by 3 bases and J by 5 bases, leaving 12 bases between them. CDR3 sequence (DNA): TGTGCCAGCAGCGCCTGGGACATGGACGAGCAGTACTTC. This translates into CASSAWDMDEQYF.